One sample yielded the 9 T cell receptor beta chains listed below, sequenced in a study of blood T cell repertoires in COVID-19. Method: immunoSEQ multiplex PCR; TCRdb's copy keeps in-frame clones and lacks some. Of about 190,000 clones in the sample, around 84% are singletons; the top ten hold approximately 3%. The specimen sequenced was PBMCs or T cells enriched from blood (not recorded which). The source is a woman aged 25 to 39 who had recovered from COVID-19.

The J gene is TRBJ1-1, the V gene TRBV18; TRBD1 might be the D (5 bases). Trimming stripped 2 bases from V and 6 bases from J, with 22 bases between. CDR1 is KGHSH and CDR2 is LQKENI in the germline V gene. The length of the CDR3 is 17 residues. CDR3 sequence reads: CASSPSSGPVRVAEAFF. The CDR3 nucleotides are TGTGCCAGCTCACCATCTTCAGGGCCCGTAAGAGTGGCTGAAGCTTTCTTT.

The genes are TRBV28 and TRBJ2-3; D gene uncertain. V was clipped by 3 bases and J by 3 bases, with 4 bases between them. This CDR3 is 12 amino acids long. Germline V gene data show CDR1 as MDHEN and CDR2 as SYDVKM. The CDR3 loop reads CASSLTTDTQYF. CDR3 sequence (DNA): TGTGCCAGCAGTTTGACTACAGATACGCAGTATTTT.

J is TRBJ2-5 and V is TRBV5-6, with TRBD1 as a possible D gene (5 bases). Deletions cut 6 bases from V and 5 bases from J, with 17 bases between. CDR3 length: 14 residues. CDR1 and CDR2 from the germline V gene are SGHDT and YYEEEE. CDR3: CASTLTVLRETQYF. The CDR3 DNA is TGTGCCAGCACCCTGACAGTTCTGAGGGAGACCCAGTACTTC. Filled out from reference TRBV5-6 and TRBJ2-5, the complete variable domain reads DAGVTQSPTHLIKTRGQQVTLRCSPKSGHDTVSWYQQALGQGPQFIFQYYEEEERQRGNFPDRFSGHQFPNYSSELNVNALLLGDSALYLCASTLTVLRETQYFGPGTRLLVL.

The CDR3 DNA reads TGTGCCAGCAGTCGGCAGGGGGTAGGAAACACCATATATTTT. Its protein product is CASSRQGVGNTIYF. V is TRBV6-5 and J is TRBJ1-3; the match to TRBD1 covers 7 bases. Germline V lookup: CDR1 MNHEY, CDR2 SVGAGI. The V gene end was trimmed by 5 bases and the J gene end by 4 bases; junction bases not matched to a gene: 5. The length of the CDR3 is 14 residues.

The rearrangement uses TRBV19 and TRBJ1-4; 8 bases fit TRBD1. The V segment lost 5 bases and the J segment 5 bases; nucleotides outside the gene matches: 4. CDR3 size: 14 residues. CDR1 and CDR2 (germline): LNHDA, SQIVND (reference sequence). The CDR3 sequence is CASSLDRGNEKLFF. Here the CDR3 DNA reads TGTGCCAGTAGTCTCGACAGGGGAAATGAAAAACTGTTTTTT.

The CDR3 DNA sequence: TGTGCCAGTAGTATAGGACTAGCGGGAGGGGCCTACGAGCAGTACTTC. Translating it yields CASSIGLAGGAYEQYF. The genes are TRBV19 and TRBJ2-7, with 14 bases that match TRBD2. Trimming removed 1 base from V and 2 bases from J; junction bases left unmatched: 1. The CDR3 length is 16 residues. Germline loops: CDR1 LNHDA, CDR2 SQIVND (reference sequence).

The chain is built from TRBV18 and TRBJ1-1; TRBD1 agrees at 7 bases. J lost 3 bases, V lost 1 base, and 2 bases had no gene match. This CDR3 has 14 residues. CDR1 KGHSH and CDR2 LQKENI come from the germline V gene. In nucleotides, the CDR3 is TGTGCCAGCTCACCACTTACAGGGGACACTGAAGCTTTCTTT. Its protein product is CASSPLTGDTEAFF.

The rearrangement uses TRBV5-1 and TRBJ2-2; the D gene is possibly TRBD2 (6 bases). Looked up from germline, CDR1 is SGHRS and CDR2 is YFSETQ. CDR3 length equals 16 residues. V was shortened by 4 bases and J by 1 base, with 14 bases between the two germline ends. CDR3 DNA: TGCGCCAGCAGCCCCATTGGACTACTGAACACCGGGGAGCTGTTTTTT. Its translation: CASSPIGLLNTGELFF. The full variable domain, completed using reference TRBV5-1 and TRBJ2-2, is KAGVTQTPRYLIKTRGQQVTLSCSPISGHRSVSWYQQTPGQGLQFLFEYFSETQRNKGNFPGRFSGRQFSNSRSEMNVSTLELGDSALYLCASSPIGLLNTGELFFGEGSRLTVL.

The V gene is TRBV6-5, the J gene TRBJ2-7, with D maybe TRBD1 (5 bases). Germline CDR1 and CDR2: MNHEY and SVGAGI. V lost 10 bases and J lost 0, with 16 bases in between. The CDR3 spans 14 residues. This CDR3 reads CATRQLLYSYEQYF. The CDR3 DNA sequence: TGTGCCACTAGACAGCTCCTATACTCCTACGAGCAGTACTTC.